This T cell receptor (beta chain) was obtained from a study of blood T cell repertoires in COVID-19. Study summary: COVID-19 samples, acute and convalescent, were from the United States, Italy and Spain.

In the source study's methods: Using reference gene primer amplification, nucleated cell counts were estimated. Sequencing was performed with immunoSEQ multiplex PCR; in TCRdb, only in-frame clones are kept and a portion is missing. Clone size and the V and J calls come from that table; the DNA yielded D and trimming. The repertoire includes some 100,000 clones, roughly 79% of them detected once, and under 20% sits in the top ten. The CDR3 runs 15 residues. Looked up from germline, CDR1 is SEHNR and CDR2 is FQNEAQ (reference sequence). With 3 bases removed from V and 0 bases from J, the gap between germline ends came to 9 bases.

Source material: peripheral blood. The gene calls are TRBV7-9 and TRBJ1-3; D remains unclear. This TCR came from a human donor in a cohort sampled during active COVID-19. CDR3 DNA sequence: TGTGCCAGCAGCTTGGACTACAGCTCTGGAAACACCATATATTTT. Protein: CASSLDYSSGNTIYF.